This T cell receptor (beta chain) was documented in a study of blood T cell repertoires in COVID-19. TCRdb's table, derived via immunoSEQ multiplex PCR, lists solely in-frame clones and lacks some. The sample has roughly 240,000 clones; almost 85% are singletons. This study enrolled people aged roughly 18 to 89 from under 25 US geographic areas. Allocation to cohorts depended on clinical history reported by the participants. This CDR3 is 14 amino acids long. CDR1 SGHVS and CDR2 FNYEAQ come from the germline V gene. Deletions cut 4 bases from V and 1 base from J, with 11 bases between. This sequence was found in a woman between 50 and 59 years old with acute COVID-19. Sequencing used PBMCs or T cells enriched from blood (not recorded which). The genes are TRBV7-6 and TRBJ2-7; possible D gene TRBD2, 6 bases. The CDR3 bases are TGTGCCAGCAGCTCCGGGACTGGATCCTACGAGCAGTACTTC. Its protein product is CASSSGTGSYEQYF.